The clone carrying this T cell receptor (beta chain) was recorded many times. What it binds is unknown. These data are taken from a study of T cell repertoires in cytomegalovirus infection. The overall study: Carrying CMV and the relevant HLA type showed in public TCR beta signatures.

The CDR3 has 15 residues. The V gene lost 0 bases and the J gene lost 5 bases, with 13 bases spanning the gap. Germline-derived CDR1 and CDR2 are SGHTA and FQGNSA. Whole-study findings and limits: Totalled public TCR beta family frequency picked out people who carried CMV plus the relevant HLA. The ex vivo response was dominated by HLA-C-restricted CMV-specific TCR beta clonotypes.

TCRdb itself ran the reads through MiXCR, one entry per CDR3 protein. The sample shows a few hundred thousand distinct CDR3 sequences, roughly 16% of them seen only once. V gene TRBV7-2 combines with J gene TRBJ1-2, with D uncertain. The sequencing input was PBMCs. The receptor's source is a human donor in good health (CMV status not recorded). Some clones in this sample may be carry-over from other donors' samples. CDR3 protein: CASSLAAGVQYGYTF. CDR3 in DNA: TGTGCCAGCAGCTTAGCGGCCGGAGTGCAGTATGGCTACACCTTC.